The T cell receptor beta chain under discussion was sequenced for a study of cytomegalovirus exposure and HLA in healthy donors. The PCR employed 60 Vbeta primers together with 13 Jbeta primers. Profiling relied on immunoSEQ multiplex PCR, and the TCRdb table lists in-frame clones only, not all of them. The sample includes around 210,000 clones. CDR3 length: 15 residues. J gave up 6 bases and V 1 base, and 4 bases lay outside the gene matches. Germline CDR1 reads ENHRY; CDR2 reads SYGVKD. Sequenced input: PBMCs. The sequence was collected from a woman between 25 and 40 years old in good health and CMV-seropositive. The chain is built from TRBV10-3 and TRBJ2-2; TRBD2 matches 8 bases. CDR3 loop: CAISELSGSSGELFF. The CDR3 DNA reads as TGTGCCATCAGTGAGTTGAGCGGGAGTTCCGGGGAGCTGTTTTTT.